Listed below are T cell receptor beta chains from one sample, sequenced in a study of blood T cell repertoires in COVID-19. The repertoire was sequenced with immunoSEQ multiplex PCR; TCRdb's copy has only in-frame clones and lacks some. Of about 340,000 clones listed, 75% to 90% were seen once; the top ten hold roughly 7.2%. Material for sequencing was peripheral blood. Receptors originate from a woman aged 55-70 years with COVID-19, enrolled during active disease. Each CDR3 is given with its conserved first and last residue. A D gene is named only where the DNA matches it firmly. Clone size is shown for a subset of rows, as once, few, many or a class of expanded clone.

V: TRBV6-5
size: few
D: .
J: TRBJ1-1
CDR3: CASSYAERDAEAFF
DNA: TGTGCCAGCAGTTACGCCGAGCGGGACGCTGAAGCTTTCTTT

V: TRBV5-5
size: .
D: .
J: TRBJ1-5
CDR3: CASSYFVGNQPQHF
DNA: TGTGCCAGCAGCTACTTCGTCGGCAATCAGCCCCAGCATTTT

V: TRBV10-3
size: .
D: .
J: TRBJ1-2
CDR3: CAISEFEGGYGYTF
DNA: TGTGCCATCAGTGAGTTTGAGGGCGGCTATGGCTACACCTTC

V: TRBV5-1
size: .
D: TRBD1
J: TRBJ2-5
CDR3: CASSSPGQSETQYF
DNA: TGCGCCAGCAGCTCTCCGGGACAGTCGGAGACCCAGTACTTC

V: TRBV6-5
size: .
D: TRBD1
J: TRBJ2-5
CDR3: CASSYSTGAETQYF
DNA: TGTGCCAGCAGTTACTCGACAGGGGCAGAGACCCAGTACTTC

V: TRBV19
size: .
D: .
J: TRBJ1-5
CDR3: CATKGGFYQPQHF
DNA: TGTGCCACCAAGGGAGGGTTTTATCAGCCCCAGCATTTT

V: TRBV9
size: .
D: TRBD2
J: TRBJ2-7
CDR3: CASTSGSGGSYEQYF
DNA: TGTGCCAGCACGTCGGGAAGCGGGGGCTCCTACGAGCAGTACTTC

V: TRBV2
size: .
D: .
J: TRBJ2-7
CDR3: CASSASNYEQYF
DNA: TGTGCCAGCAGTGCTAGCAACTACGAGCAGTACTTC

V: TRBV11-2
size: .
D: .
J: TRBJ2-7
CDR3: CASSLNPGHTYEQYF
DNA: TGTGCCAGCAGCTTGAACCCGGGACACACCTACGAGCAGTACTTC

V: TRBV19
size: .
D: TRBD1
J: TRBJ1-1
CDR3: CASSQTGGSTEAFF
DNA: TGTGCCAGTAGTCAGACAGGGGGCTCCACTGAAGCTTTCTTT

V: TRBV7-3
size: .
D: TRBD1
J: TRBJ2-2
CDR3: CASSYRQGAGELFF
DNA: TGTGCCAGCAGCTACCGGCAGGGGGCCGGGGAGCTGTTTTTT

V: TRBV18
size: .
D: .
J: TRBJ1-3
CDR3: CASSPSPMSGNTIYF
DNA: TGTGCCAGCTCACCCAGTCCAATGTCTGGAAACACCATATATTTT

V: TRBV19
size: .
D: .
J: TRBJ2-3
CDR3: CASSRIAGATDTQYF
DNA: TGTGCCAGTAGTAGGATCGCAGGGGCCACAGATACGCAGTATTTT

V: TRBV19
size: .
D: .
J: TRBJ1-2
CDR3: CASSSQRGTHGYTF
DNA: TGTGCCAGTAGCTCACAGCGGGGGACACATGGCTACACCTTC

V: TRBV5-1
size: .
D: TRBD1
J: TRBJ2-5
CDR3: CASSLQGAGETQYF
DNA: TGCGCCAGCAGCTTGCAGGGGGCAGGGGAGACCCAGTACTTC

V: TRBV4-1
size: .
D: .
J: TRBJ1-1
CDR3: CASSQADMNTEAFF
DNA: TGCGCCAGCAGCCAAGCAGATATGAACACTGAAGCTTTCTTT

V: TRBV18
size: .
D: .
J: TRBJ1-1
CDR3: CASSLGENTEAFF
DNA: TGTGCCAGCTCCCTCGGAGAGAACACTGAAGCTTTCTTT